This passage covers 19 T cell receptor beta chains from one sample sequenced in a study of blood T cell repertoires in COVID-19. Here immunoSEQ multiplex PCR was the method, and the copy in TCRdb shows in-frame clones only, minus some. The sample carries fewer than 250,000 clones, 86% recorded once. Material: PBMCs or T cells enriched from blood (not recorded which). These receptors originate from a woman between 40 and 55 years old in a cohort exposed to, infected with or recovered from COVID-19 (not recorded which).

The genes are TRBV7-9 and TRBJ1-2; 10 bases are shared with TRBD1. Germline V CDR1 and CDR2: SEHNR, FQNEAQ (reference sequence). V trimming: 5 bases; J trimming: 3 bases; junction bases outside the gene matches: 3. The CDR3 totals 14 residues. This CDR3 reads CASSRQGADYGYTF. CDR3 DNA sequence: TGTGCCAGCAGCCGACAGGGGGCGGACTATGGCTACACCTTC.

The chain has TRBV7-9 and TRBJ2-7, with TRBD1 matching 7 bases. CDR1 is SEHNR, CDR2 FQNEAQ, per germline (reference sequence). The CDR3 is 15 amino acids. The junction had 7 bases not matched to a gene; V was cut back by 0 bases and J by 5 bases. CDR3 sequence: CASSLAGQAKDEQYF. The CDR3 DNA reads as TGTGCCAGCAGCTTAGCCGGACAGGCCAAGGACGAGCAGTACTTC.

The chain uses TRBV21-1 and TRBJ2-7; the DNA was not compared with TRBD1, the D call given in the table. TRBV21-1 has pseudogene status. The CDR3 sequence is 13 residues long. This CDR3 is CASSKVGPTEQYF. CDR3 nucleotides: TGTGCCAGCAGCAAAGTGGGGCCCACCGAGCAGTACTTC.

The rearrangement links TRBV10-3 to TRBJ2-4, with TRBD2 as a possible D gene (5 bases). Trimming took 0 bases from V and 7 from J, leaving 13 bases between them. Germline V gene sequence: CDR1 ENHRY, CDR2 SYGVKD. The CDR3 runs 15 residues. CDR3 sequence reads: CAISESTGVGNIQYF. The CDR3 DNA follows: TGTGCCATCAGTGAGTCGACCGGGGTGGGGAACATTCAGTACTTC.

In its sample, this clone was seen a few times. The chain carries TRBV6-5 and TRBJ1-2; possible D gene TRBD1, 6 bases. This CDR3 has 14 amino acids. V lost 8 bases and J 2 bases, leaving 15 bases between the germline ends. CDR1 and CDR2 from the germline V gene are MNHEY and SVGAGI. CDR3 in amino acids: CASGQGPPNYGYTF. CDR3 DNA: TGTGCCAGCGGTCAGGGGCCGCCAAACTATGGCTACACCTTC.

This chain connects TRBV4-1 to TRBJ2-7; 10 bases match TRBD2. This CDR3 has 17 amino acids. With 2 bases clipped from V and 3 bases from J, the junction kept 10 bases outside the gene matches. The germline CDR1 and CDR2 sequences are MGHRA and YSYEKL. The CDR3 here is CASSQMEPGLAHYEQYF. The CDR3 bases are TGCGCCAGCAGCCAAATGGAACCGGGACTAGCGCACTACGAGCAGTACTTC.

This clone was recorded a few times. This chain connects TRBV30 to TRBJ2-2, with 8 bases aligning to TRBD2. V was pared by 6 bases and J by 8 bases, with 8 bases of the junction left unmatched. CDR1 GTSNPN and CDR2 SVGIG come from the germline V gene (reference sequence). The CDR3 consists of 13 residues. The CDR3 sequence is CACPGRVSGELFF. The CDR3 region has the DNA TGTGCCTGTCCCGGGAGGGTATCGGGGGAGCTGTTTTTT.

There are a few counts of this clone. The V and J genes are TRBV7-8 and TRBJ1-5, with D uncertain. V lost 0 bases to trimming and J lost 7 bases, with 4 bases between them. CDR1 is SGHVS, CDR2 FQNEAQ, per germline. The CDR3 consists of 12 residues. The CDR3 nucleotides read TGTGCCAGCAGCTTAGCTATCCAGCCCCAGCATTTT. Protein product: CASSLAIQPQHF.

The rearrangement links TRBV28 to TRBJ2-7; 7 nucleotides align to TRBD1. Trimming took 6 bases from V and 0 from J; bases not matched to a gene: 11. CDR1 and CDR2 from the germline V gene are MDHEN and SYDVKM. CDR3 length equals 16 residues. This CDR3 is CASRGIGTEPSYEQYF. CDR3 coding DNA: TGTGCCAGCAGGGGAATCGGGACAGAACCCTCCTACGAGCAGTACTTC.

This clone is a singleton in its sample. The sample holds other DNA sequences that translate to the same CDR3. V gene TRBV5-1 combines with J gene TRBJ1-5; D unresolved. With 0 bases removed from V and 0 bases from J, the gap between germline ends came to 7 bases. CDR1 SGHRS and CDR2 YFSETQ come from the germline V gene. The CDR3 sequence is 15 residues long. The CDR3 DNA sequence: TGCGCCAGCAGCTTGGGAGGAAATAGCAATCAGCCCCAGCATTTT. This gives the protein CASSLGGNSNQPQHF.

The gene calls are TRBV13 and TRBJ1-6, with D possibly being TRBD1 (5 bases). Germline CDR1 is PRHDT and CDR2 is FYEKMQ (reference sequence). The V gene lost 3 bases and the J gene lost 3 bases, with 9 bases spanning the gap. The CDR3 has 15 amino acids. Here the CDR3 DNA reads TGTGCCAGCAGCTTCGGGGGACTCTATAATTCACCCCTCCACTTT. It yields the protein CASSFGGLYNSPLHF. Full variable domain (missing parts from reference TRBV13 and TRBJ1-6): AAGVIQSPRHLIKEKRETATLKCYPIPRHDTVYWYQQGPGQDPQFLISFYEKMQSDKGSIPDRFSAQQFSDYHSELNMSSLELGDSALYFCASSFGGLYNSPLHFGNGTRLTVT.

This clone was detected only a few times. The rearrangement joins TRBV2 to TRBJ1-4, with 9 bases aligning to TRBD1. CDR3 length equals 15 residues. V trimming: 6 bases; J trimming: 3 bases; junction bases outside the gene matches: 5. Germline loops: CDR1 SNHLY, CDR2 FYNNEI. CDR3 DNA sequence: TGTGCCAGCAGCTGGACAGGGGATCCTAATGAAAAACTGTTTTTT. This gives the protein CASSWTGDPNEKLFF.

The chain employs TRBV11-2 and TRBJ2-3, with TRBD2 matching over 7 bases. CDR1 is SGHAT, CDR2 FQNNGV, per germline. The CDR3 length is 14 residues. V dropped 3 bases and J dropped 6; count of bases not matched to a gene: 6. This chain's CDR3 is CASSLWAGEDTQYF. The CDR3 coding sequence is TGTGCCAGCAGCTTGTGGGCGGGGGAGGATACGCAGTATTTT.

On this clone: Its ends do not fully match the called genes, so a read error is possible. The chain combines TRBV9 with TRBJ1-3, with D maybe TRBD1 (5 bases). CDR1 is SGDLS, CDR2 YYNGEE, per germline. This CDR3 has 17 amino acids. The CDR3 loop reads CASGSTYGGLSGNAIYF. DNA for the CDR3: TGTGCCAGCGGATCTACTTACGGGGGACTATCTGGAAACGCCATATATTTT.

The rearrangement joins TRBV14 to TRBJ1-1; unclear D gene. The CDR3 sequence is 15 residues long. Germline loops: CDR1 SGHDN, CDR2 FVKESK. The V end was cut by 5 bases, the J end by 3 bases, with 16 bases between. CDR3 loop: CASSLRRGLDTEAFF. CDR3 DNA sequence: TGTGCCAGCAGCTTAAGGCGGGGTCTCGACACTGAAGCTTTCTTT.

This clone was seen a few times. Different DNA sequences within this sample yield the same CDR3. The chain joins TRBV29-1 to TRBJ1-2; 7 nucleotides match TRBD1. V shed 4 bases, J shed 3 bases, and the junction held 2 bases outside the gene matches. CDR1 SQVTM and CDR2 ANQGSEA come from the germline V gene. The CDR3 consists of 12 residues. CDR3 amino acids: CSVGTGDYGYTF. DNA for the CDR3: TGCAGCGTTGGTACAGGGGACTATGGCTACACCTTC.

This chain uses TRBV11-3 with TRBJ2-1; TRBD2 agrees at 11 bases. V dropped 4 bases and J dropped 1; count of bases not matched to a gene: 12. Germline CDR1 SGHNT, CDR2 YENEEA. The CDR3 is 19 residues long. The CDR3: CASSSVGTSGSLSYNEQFF. In nucleotides, the CDR3 is TGTGCCAGCAGCTCCGTCGGCACTAGCGGGAGTCTGTCCTACAATGAGCAGTTCTTC.

This sequence joins TRBV10-2 and TRBJ1-1; D gene unclear. CDR3 size: 14 residues. Germline-derived CDR1 and CDR2 are WSHSY and SAAADI. Trimming left V 3 bases short and J 3 bases short, with 11 bases between. The CDR3 DNA is TGCGCCAGCAGTGAAGACGGGAGGTACACTGAAGCTTTCTTT. This codes for CASSEDGRYTEAFF.

V and J are TRBV6-5 and TRBJ2-7; tentatively, D is TRBD1 (6 bases). Germline lookup yields CDR1 MNHEY and CDR2 SVGAGI. V lost 5 bases and J lost 6, with 11 bases in between. The CDR3 consists of 12 residues. The CDR3 sequence: CASSTSGVEQYF. DNA of the CDR3: TGTGCCAGCAGTACCTCAGGGGTCGAGCAGTACTTC.